This T cell receptor beta chain was obtained from a study of regulatory and conventional T cells in RAG deficiency. Study-level findings and limits: Omenn patients showed >90% Treg-Tconv overlap and shorter CDR3 lengths. Compared with controls, unique Treg TCR beta sequences dropped roughly 94-fold in Omenn syndrome and CID/AS. Control T-cell subsets had markedly higher Shannon entropy and lower Simpson indices than RAG-deficient patients.

In the case of this clone: No antigen is known for it. The germline gene is not matched at one end of the junction; a read error may be the cause. The same CDR3 arises from other DNA sequences in this sample as well.

Conventional CD4+ T cells were sorted from blood as CD25-low CD127-high cells. Sequencing was performed with immunoSEQ multiplex PCR; in TCRdb, only in-frame clones are kept and a portion is missing. Of 20,000 to 25,000 clones listed, 95% to 96% are singletons. The CDR3 is made up of 15 amino acids. Looked up from germline, CDR1 is MDHEN and CDR2 is SYDVKM. The same sample was also studied in work on regulatory T cells. Per that paper: The primer mix had 52 TRBV and 13 TRBJ primers. Regulatory T cells showed the strongest V-J pair restriction and V/J gene skewing among patient repertoires.

The receptor was derived from a human donor in good health. The sample consisted of CD25- CD4+ T cells sorted from blood. The chain combines TRBV28 with TRBJ1-6; 7 bases agree with TRBD1. The CDR3 is CASRPGQIYNSPLHF. CDR3 sequence (DNA): TGTGCCAGCAGGCCGGGACAGATCTATAATTCCCCCCTCCACTTT. The variable domain in full, with the rest retrieved from reference TRBV28 and TRBJ1-6, is DVKVTQSSRYLVKRTGEKVFLECVQDMDHENMFWYRQDPGLGLRLIYFSYDVKMKEKGDIPEGYSVSREKKERFSLILESASTNQTSMYLCASRPGQIYNSPLHFGNGTRLTVT.